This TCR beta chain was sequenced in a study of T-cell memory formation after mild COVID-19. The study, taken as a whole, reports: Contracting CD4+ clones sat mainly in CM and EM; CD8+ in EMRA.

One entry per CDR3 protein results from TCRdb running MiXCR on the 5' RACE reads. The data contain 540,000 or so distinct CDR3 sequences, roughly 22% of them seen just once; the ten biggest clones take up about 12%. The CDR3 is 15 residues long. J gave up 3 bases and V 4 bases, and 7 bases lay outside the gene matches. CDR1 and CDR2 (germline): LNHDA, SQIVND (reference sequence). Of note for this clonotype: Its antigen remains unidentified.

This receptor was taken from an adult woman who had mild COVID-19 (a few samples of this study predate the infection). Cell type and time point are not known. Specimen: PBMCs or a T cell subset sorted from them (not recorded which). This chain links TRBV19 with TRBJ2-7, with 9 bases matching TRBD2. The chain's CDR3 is CASSTRGGPRYEQYF. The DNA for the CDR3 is TGTGCCAGTAGTACGCGGGGGGGCCCCCGCTACGAGCAGTACTTC.